This passage covers 23 T cell receptor beta chains from one sample sequenced in a study of CD8 T cells in Susac syndrome. Random hexamers primed reverse transcription of roughly 0.5 to 1 ug RNA. One entry per CDR3 protein, called by TCRdb with MiXCR from the immunoSEQ multiplex PCR reads. The table shows some 150,000 distinct CDR3 sequences, with about 94% occurring only once. The sample taken for sequencing was CD8+ T cells from PBMCs. The receptor set was obtained from a human donor with multiple sclerosis.

This clonotype was seen a few times. The V gene is TRBV12-3 or TRBV12-4, the J gene TRBJ1-1, with no clear D. CDR3 length equals 13 residues. The germline V and J ends were trimmed by 3 bases and 1 base, with 6 bases remaining between them. As DNA, the CDR3 is TGTGCCAGCAGTTTTCGGGAGAACACTGAAGCTTTCTTT. It encodes CASSFRENTEAFF.

The CDR3 protein is CSVELGSAYGYTF. In nucleotides, the CDR3 is TGCAGCGTTGAACTTGGGTCCGCCTATGGCTACACCTTC. This chain connects TRBV29-1 to TRBJ1-2; D gene uncertain. The CDR3 has 13 amino acids. The V end was cut by 2 bases, the J end by 4 bases, with 11 bases between. Germline assignment: CDR1 SQVTM and CDR2 ANQGSEA.

J is TRBJ1-2 and V is TRBV30; D is unresolved. There are 15 residues in the CDR3. V lost 1 base, J lost 0 bases, and 12 bases lay in between. Germline CDR1 reads GTSNPN; CDR2 reads SVGIG (reference sequence). The CDR3 DNA reads TGTGCCTGGAGTGGCACAGCTATGCCTAACTATGGCTACACCTTC. Translating gives CAWSGTAMPNYGYTF.

This chain connects TRBV6-5 to TRBJ2-6, with D unresolved. The CDR3 extends over 15 amino acids. The germline gives CDR1 MNHEY, CDR2 SVGAGI. Trimming left V 5 bases short and J 0 bases short, with 8 bases between. CDR3 protein: CASSPNLSGANVLTF. CDR3 sequence (DNA): TGTGCCAGCAGTCCGAATCTCTCTGGGGCCAACGTCCTGACTTTC.

The gene calls are TRBV6-4 and TRBJ1-6, with D perhaps matching TRBD1 (5 bases). The V end lost 4 bases, the J end lost 18 bases, and 10 bases lay between the germline ends. This CDR3 has 10 amino acids. The germline CDR1 and CDR2 sequences are MRHNA and SNTAGT. CDR3 sequence: CASSVPGPHF. For the CDR3, the DNA is TGTGCCAGCAGTGTTCCGGGGCCCCACTTT.

CDR3 in amino acids: CASSPSGGAGDTQYF. The CDR3 DNA sequence: TGTGCCAGCAGCCCTTCGGGGGGCGCGGGAGATACGCAGTATTTT. This rearrangement joins TRBV9 to TRBJ2-3, with D maybe TRBD2 (7 bases). The CDR3 runs 15 residues. Trimming stripped 4 bases from V and 5 bases from J, with 17 bases between. Germline loops: CDR1 SGDLS, CDR2 YYNGEE. Drawing the rest from reference TRBV9 and TRBJ2-3, the complete variable domain is DSGVTQTPKHLITATGQRVTLRCSPRSGDLSVYWYQQSLDQGLQFLIQYYNGEERAKGNILERFSAQQFPDLHSELNLSSLELGDSALYFCASSPSGGAGDTQYFGPGTRLTVL.

The chain couples TRBV29-1 to TRBJ2-7; either TRBD1 or TRBD2 may supply D (5 bases each). From germline, CDR1 is SQVTM and CDR2 ANQGSEA. The CDR3 extends over 12 amino acids. The V end lost 6 bases, the J end lost 1 base, and 10 bases lay between the germline ends. This CDR3 reads CSVSGRSYEQYF. As DNA, the CDR3 is TGCAGCGTCTCGGGACGGTCCTACGAGCAGTACTTC.

The gene calls are TRBV7-9 and TRBJ2-3; 10 bases agree with TRBD2. CDR3 length equals 18 residues. Germline V gives CDR1 SEHNR, CDR2 FQNEAQ (reference sequence). The V gene end was trimmed by 3 bases and the J gene end by 4 bases; junction bases not matched to a gene: 13. CDR3 sequence: CASSFDSGGAEVSDTQYF. CDR3 DNA: TGTGCCAGCAGCTTCGACAGCGGGGGGGCCGAAGTCTCAGATACGCAGTATTTT.

About this clonotype itself: As the CDR3 is not closed by the conserved phenylalanine or tryptophan, this likely results from a read error. This chain connects TRBV2 to TRBJ1-2, with D possibly being TRBD1 (6 bases). CDR3 length equals 14 residues. Trimming stripped 1 base from V and 2 bases from J, with 8 bases between. Germline V CDR1 and CDR2: SNHLY, FYNNEI. The CDR3 sequence is CASSEGGRNYGYTS. CDR3 bases: TGTGCCAGCAGTGAAGGGGGGCGAAACTATGGCTACACCTCC.

V gene TRBV6-1 combines with J gene TRBJ2-2; 7 nucleotides match TRBD2. Germline V gene sequence: CDR1 MNHNS, CDR2 SASEGT. After removal of 6 bases from V and 7 bases from J, the junction contained 11 bases not matched to a gene. The CDR3 is 15 amino acids. The CDR3 loop reads CASRRTSEGLGELFF. The CDR3 DNA reads as TGTGCCAGCAGAAGAACTAGCGAAGGACTCGGGGAGCTGTTTTTT.

The V call is TRBV2, the J call TRBJ1-5; TRBD1 might be the D (5 bases). V dropped 6 bases and J dropped 4 bases, with 19 bases sitting between them. From germline, CDR1 is SNHLY and CDR2 FYNNEI. The CDR3 extends over 16 amino acids. The CDR3 bases are TGTGCCAGCAGACCAGGACACGGAGAAAGAAATCAGCCCCAGCATTTT. This encodes CASRPGHGERNQPQHF.

The CDR3 nucleotides read TGTGCCAGCAGCCAAGTAGGCAGGGTGGAAGATACGCAGTATTTT. As protein: CASSQVGRVEDTQYF. The V gene is TRBV3-1, the J gene TRBJ2-3; TRBD1 is a possible D gene (5 bases). V dropped 1 base and J dropped 5 bases, with 13 bases sitting between them. The CDR3 extends over 15 amino acids. The V gene's germline CDR1 is LGHDT and CDR2 YNNKEL (reference sequence).

The chain is built from TRBV23-1 and TRBJ2-3; TRBD2 matches 9 bases. TRBV23-1 is an ORF, with its function uncertain. The CDR3 contains 17 residues. Trimming took 0 bases from V and 0 from J; bases not matched to a gene: 4. The CDR3 protein is CASSQSSTSGSTDTQYF. CDR3 nucleotides: TGCGCCAGCAGTCAATCGAGTACTAGCGGGAGCACAGATACGCAGTATTTT.

The CDR3 sequence: CASSPETSNEQFF. Here the CDR3 DNA reads TGTGCCAGCAGTCCAGAGACTAGCAATGAGCAGTTCTTC. This rearrangement joins TRBV12-3 or TRBV12-4 to TRBJ2-1; D is possibly TRBD2 (6 bases). There are 13 residues in the CDR3. V lost 5 bases and J 6 bases, leaving 11 bases between the germline ends.

The rearrangement joins TRBV13 to TRBJ1-2; D not resolved. Germline CDR1 PRHDT, CDR2 FYEKMQ (reference sequence). The CDR3 has 12 amino acids. The V and J ends lost 5 bases and 6 bases respectively, with 10 bases between them. The CDR3 DNA reads as TGTGCCAGCAGCCCGGAGGGAAATGGCTACACCTTC. Translated, it gives CASSPEGNGYTF.

V is TRBV30 and J is TRBJ2-2; 9 bases are shared with TRBD1. Germline V gene lookup returns CDR1 GTSNPN and CDR2 SVGIG (reference sequence). V lost 3 bases and J lost 3; bases outside the gene matches: 5. This CDR3 has 15 amino acids. The chain's CDR3 is CAWSPGTGYTGELFF. Here the CDR3 DNA reads TGTGCCTGGAGCCCCGGGACAGGGTACACCGGGGAGCTGTTTTTT.

A few counts support this clonotype. This chain uses TRBV30 with TRBJ2-5; 8 bases align to TRBD1. Germline CDR1 reads GTSNPN; CDR2 reads SVGIG (reference sequence). The CDR3 is 12 residues long. Trimming removed 7 bases from V and 3 bases from J; junction bases left unmatched: 4. The DNA for the CDR3 is TGTGCCTCCTCAGGGGGCGAAGAGACCCAGTACTTC. Translation: CASSGGEETQYF.

This sequence joins TRBV18 and TRBJ2-1; 8 nucleotides line up with TRBD1. With V trimmed by 3 bases and J by 1 base, 5 bases remained unmatched. The CDR3 loop spans 16 amino acids. Germline loops: CDR1 KGHSH, CDR2 LQKENI. This chain's CDR3 is CASSPDRGPSYNEQFF. The DNA for the CDR3 is TGTGCCAGCTCACCTGACAGGGGACCATCCTACAATGAGCAGTTCTTC.

CDR3 protein: CSARGGEQGHHPGELFF. The CDR3 DNA reads as TGCAGTGCTAGAGGGGGCGAACAGGGACATCACCCCGGGGAGCTGTTTTTT. This chain links TRBV20-1 with TRBJ2-2; possibly TRBD1 for D (6 bases). This CDR3 comprises 17 residues. Trimming took 1 base from V and 6 from J, leaving 21 bases between them. Germline V gene lookup returns CDR1 DFQATT and CDR2 SNEGSKA (reference sequence).

The rearrangement joins TRBV29-1 to TRBJ2-2, with D hard to call. The germline CDR1 and CDR2 sequences are SQVTM and ANQGSEA. Trimming removed 5 bases from V and 7 bases from J, with 14 bases in between. CDR3 length: 13 amino acids. The CDR3, as DNA: TGCAGCGTTTTTAAGGGATTGGGCGGGGAGCTGTTTTTT. Its protein is CSVFKGLGGELFF.

The chain carries TRBV28 and TRBJ2-1; D tentatively reads TRBD1 or TRBD2 (6 bases each). CDR1 MDHEN and CDR2 SYDVKM come from the germline V gene. V was clipped by 5 bases and J by 8 bases, with 19 bases between them. The CDR3 is 15 residues long. The CDR3 coding sequence is TGTGCCAGCAGTCGCCAAACTGGGGGGCAGGATGAGCAGTTCTTC. Translating gives CASSRQTGGQDEQFF.

This chain links TRBV5-1 with TRBJ1-5, with TRBD1 matching over 8 bases. Germline loops: CDR1 SGHRS, CDR2 YFSETQ. The CDR3 spans 13 residues. V dropped 9 bases and J dropped 7; count of bases not matched to a gene: 9. This chain's CDR3 is CATDGQGGQPQHF. In DNA, the CDR3 is TGCGCCACCGACGGACAGGGCGGCCAGCCCCAGCATTTT. Combining the CDR3 with reference TRBV5-1 and TRBJ1-5 gives the whole variable domain KAGVTQTPRYLIKTRGQQVTLSCSPISGHRSVSWYQQTPGQGLQFLFEYFSETQRNKGNFPGRFSGRQFSNSRSEMNVSTLELGDSALYLCATDGQGGQPQHFGDGTRLSIL.

The chain combines TRBV2 with TRBJ2-3; 12 nucleotides agree with TRBD2. The CDR3 consists of 17 residues. The germline CDR1 and CDR2 sequences are SNHLY and FYNNEI. The V and J ends lost 3 bases and 0 bases, in that order; junction bases with no gene match: 4. The CDR3, as DNA: TGTGCCAGCAGTGATCCTAGCGGGGGGGCTAGCACAGATACGCAGTATTTT. It encodes CASSDPSGGASTDTQYF.